The rows below give T cell receptor beta chains drawn from one sample of a study of shared clonotypes between healthy human individuals. Sequencing was performed with immunoSEQ multiplex PCR; in TCRdb, only in-frame clones are kept and a portion is missing. The table has 450,000 to 650,000 clones, about 80% seen once. Sequenced material: PBMCs. All receptors come from a woman in her 40s in good health. Some clones in this sample may be carry-over from other donors' samples. The CDR3 runs from the conserved cysteine through the conserved F or W. The order of the fields is CDR3 DNA, CDR3 protein, J gene, D gene, clone size, V gene. A D gene is named only where the DNA matches it firmly. Expanded clones are given a class, and other clones once, few, many or no size at all.

DNA: TGTGCCAGCAACCGACAGGGGGCGAATCAGCCCCAGCATTTT; CDR3: CASNRQGANQPQHF; J: TRBJ1-5; D: TRBD1; size: few; V: TRBV27
DNA: TGTGCCAGCAGTTTTATCACCGGGGAGCTGTTTTTT; CDR3: CASSFITGELFF; J: TRBJ2-2; D: .; size: .; V: TRBV27
DNA: TGCGCCAGCAGCCAAGATCGGGTCAGGTTGAACACTGAAGCTTTCTTT; CDR3: CASSQDRVRLNTEAFF; J: TRBJ1-1; D: .; size: .; V: TRBV4-3
DNA: TGTGCCAGCAGCCTACGAGTCGATGAGCAGTTCTTC; CDR3: CASSLRVDEQFF; J: TRBJ2-1; D: .; size: .; V: TRBV28
DNA: TGTGCCTGGAGTGTCCTCTCTGGAAACACCATATATTTT; CDR3: CAWSVLSGNTIYF; J: TRBJ1-3; D: .; size: .; V: TRBV30
DNA: TGTGCCAGCAGCCAAGCGGGGCTCGAGCAGTACTTC; CDR3: CASSQAGLEQYF; J: TRBJ2-7; D: .; size: .; V: TRBV14
DNA: TGTGCCAGCAGCCAGGGGCTAAGCACAGATACGCAGTATTTT; CDR3: CASSQGLSTDTQYF; J: TRBJ2-3; D: .; size: once; V: TRBV4-2
DNA: TGTGCCAGCAGCTTAGATAGAGGACGACCTGAAGCTTTCTTT; CDR3: CASSLDRGRPEAFF; J: TRBJ1-1; D: .; size: .; V: TRBV11-2
DNA: TGTGCCAGCAGCCCCCAGAGGGCACTACAAGAGACCCAGTACTTC; CDR3: CASSPQRALQETQYF; J: TRBJ2-5; D: .; size: once; V: TRBV2
DNA: TGTGCCAGCTCACCACCGGGCAATGGAGAGACCCAGTACTTC; CDR3: CASSPPGNGETQYF; J: TRBJ2-5; D: .; size: .; V: TRBV18
DNA: TGTGCCAGCAGCTTATACCTAGCGGGAGGGAGCTCCTACAATGAGCAGTTCTTC; CDR3: CASSLYLAGGSSYNEQFF; J: TRBJ2-1; D: TRBD2; size: .; V: TRBV7-6
DNA: TGTGCCAGCAGCTTAGCGGAGTTGTTCTCTGGAAACACCATATATTTT; CDR3: CASSLAELFSGNTIYF; J: TRBJ1-3; D: .; size: .; V: TRBV7-8
DNA: TGTGCCAGCAGCTTGGGGGGGCCCTACGAGCAGTACTTC; CDR3: CASSLGGPYEQYF; J: TRBJ2-7; D: .; size: few; V: TRBV5-6
DNA: TGTGCCAGCAGTCTGGGTGGGAGGGCCGACGAGCAGTACTTC; CDR3: CASSLGGRADEQYF; J: TRBJ2-7; D: TRBD2; size: .; V: TRBV6-6
DNA: TGTGCCAGCAGCCAAGGGACAGACTATGGCTACACCTTC; CDR3: CASSQGTDYGYTF; J: TRBJ1-2; D: TRBD1; size: .; V: TRBV25-1
DNA: TGTGCCAGCAGCGGACAGGGGGCTGGTGAAGCTTTCTTT; CDR3: CASSGQGAGEAFF; J: TRBJ1-1; D: TRBD1; size: .; V: TRBV27
DNA: TGTGCCAGCAGTGACTCAGGGGCGGGAGACTACAATGAGCAGTTCTTC; CDR3: CASSDSGAGDYNEQFF; J: TRBJ2-1; D: TRBD2; size: .; V: TRBV6-4
DNA: TGTGCCTGGAGCCGCAGGGGAGAGGGATACAATGAGCAGTTCTTC; CDR3: CAWSRRGEGYNEQFF; J: TRBJ2-1; D: .; size: .; V: TRBV30
DNA: TGTGCCAGCAGTGAACGGATTTTTGGACAGGGGGTGGAGAATGAGCAGTTCTTC; CDR3: CASSERIFGQGVENEQFF; J: TRBJ2-1; D: TRBD1; size: once; V: TRBV6-1
DNA: TGTGCCAGCAGTTTCCCCTCTGGGGCCAACGTCCTGACTTTC; CDR3: CASSFPSGANVLTF; J: TRBJ2-6; D: .; size: .; V: TRBV28
DNA: TGTGCCAGCAGCTTGGTCGGGGCTGGAAACACCATATATTTT; CDR3: CASSLVGAGNTIYF; J: TRBJ1-3; D: .; size: .; V: TRBV7-9
DNA: TGCGCCAGCAGTCAATTGGGGAGGAATGAGCAGTTCTTC; CDR3: CASSQLGRNEQFF; J: TRBJ2-1; D: .; size: .; V: TRBV23-1
DNA: TGTGCCAGCAGCGTAGGTCGGCTGACCGGGGAGCTGTTTTTT; CDR3: CASSVGRLTGELFF; J: TRBJ2-2; D: .; size: .; V: TRBV9
DNA: TGTGCCAGCAGCCAAGACGTATCCGGGGAAGGCACAGATACGCAGTATTTT; CDR3: CASSQDVSGEGTDTQYF; J: TRBJ2-3; D: .; size: .; V: TRBV4-2
DNA: TGTGCCAGCTCCCCCGGGACTAGCGGGAGTAATGAGCAGTTCTTC; CDR3: CASSPGTSGSNEQFF; J: TRBJ2-1; D: TRBD2; size: .; V: TRBV9
DNA: TGTGCCAGCACCACAGTGAACACTGAAGCTTTCTTT; CDR3: CASTTVNTEAFF; J: TRBJ1-1; D: .; size: .; V: TRBV7-9
DNA: TGTGCCAGCAGCTTAGGAACAGCCAACATTCAGTACTTC; CDR3: CASSLGTANIQYF; J: TRBJ2-4; D: .; size: .; V: TRBV7-2
DNA: TGTGCCAGCAGCTCGAGACAGGATCAACCCGGGGAGACCCAGTACTTC; CDR3: CASSSRQDQPGETQYF; J: TRBJ2-5; D: .; size: .; V: TRBV7-9
DNA: TGCGCCAGCAGCCAAGATCAACCAGCCTCCTACAATGAGCAGTTCTTC; CDR3: CASSQDQPASYNEQFF; J: TRBJ2-1; D: .; size: .; V: TRBV4-1
DNA: TGTGCCAGCAGCTTAGAGCTAGCTCGCTCGGGCTCTTACGAGCAGTACTTC; CDR3: CASSLELARSGSYEQYF; J: TRBJ2-7; D: .; size: .; V: TRBV11-1
DNA: TGTGCCAGCAGCCCCGGGGAGCGGGAGTACGGCGAAAATGAGCAGTTCTTC; CDR3: CASSPGEREYGENEQFF; J: TRBJ2-1; D: TRBD2; size: .; V: TRBV28
DNA: TGTGCCTGGAGTGTTGGGGCAGGGACCGAGCAGTACTTC; CDR3: CAWSVGAGTEQYF; J: TRBJ2-7; D: .; size: .; V: TRBV30
DNA: TGCGCCAGCAGCCAAGATTGGCTAGCGGAATCCAATGAGCAGTTCTTC; CDR3: CASSQDWLAESNEQFF; J: TRBJ2-1; D: TRBD2; size: .; V: TRBV4-3
DNA: TGTGCCAGCAGCTTAGGAACCGGGACCATCTACGAGCAGTACTTC; CDR3: CASSLGTGTIYEQYF; J: TRBJ2-7; D: .; size: many; V: TRBV7-2
DNA: TGTGCCAGCAGCGTAGAGGGACACCCATTCACCGGGGAGCTGTTTTTT; CDR3: CASSVEGHPFTGELFF; J: TRBJ2-2; D: .; size: once; V: TRBV9
DNA: TGTGCCAGCAGCCAAGGGGGAATGACTAACAATGAGCAGTTCTTC; CDR3: CASSQGGMTNNEQFF; J: TRBJ2-1; D: .; size: once; V: TRBV6-5
DNA: TGTGCCAGCAGTGACACAGACACCGGGGAGCTGTTTTTT; CDR3: CASSDTDTGELFF; J: TRBJ2-2; D: .; size: .; V: TRBV6-4
DNA: TGCGCCAGCAGTGGACCCGTAGCGGGAGAGGGGGAGGACATTCAGTACTTC; CDR3: CASSGPVAGEGEDIQYF; J: TRBJ2-4; D: TRBD2; size: .; V: TRBV10-1
DNA: TGCGCCAGCAGTGGGGCAGCCACCGGGGAGCTGTTTTTT; CDR3: CASSGAATGELFF; J: TRBJ2-2; D: .; size: .; V: TRBV10-1
DNA: TGTGCCAGCAGTGAATCGGGACAGATTAATCAGCCCCAGCATTTT; CDR3: CASSESGQINQPQHF; J: TRBJ1-5; D: TRBD1; size: .; V: TRBV2
DNA: TGCGCCAGCAGCTTGTCTCGCGGAGCCCCCGGGGAGCAGTTCTTC; CDR3: CASSLSRGAPGEQFF; J: TRBJ2-1; D: .; size: .; V: TRBV5-1
DNA: TGCAGTGCTAGAGCGAGCAATGAGCAGTTCTTC; CDR3: CSARASNEQFF; J: TRBJ2-1; D: .; size: .; V: TRBV20-1
DNA: TGTGCCAGTAGTATACCCGGGGGAAAGTCGGGAGAGACCCAGTACTTC; CDR3: CASSIPGGKSGETQYF; J: TRBJ2-5; D: .; size: .; V: TRBV19
DNA: TGCGCCAGCAGCTTGGCTGGCAACAATGAGCAGTTCTTC; CDR3: CASSLAGNNEQFF; J: TRBJ2-1; D: .; size: .; V: TRBV5-1
DNA: TGTGCCTGGAGTGTTGGGCAGGGATGGGATGGCTACACCTTC; CDR3: CAWSVGQGWDGYTF; J: TRBJ1-2; D: .; size: .; V: TRBV30
DNA: TGCGCCAGCAGCCAAGATGGAGATTATGGCTACACCTTC; CDR3: CASSQDGDYGYTF; J: TRBJ1-2; D: .; size: .; V: TRBV4-3
DNA: TGTGCCATCAGTGAGACCGGGACCCTTGGAGAAAAACTGTTTTTT; CDR3: CAISETGTLGEKLFF; J: TRBJ1-4; D: .; size: .; V: TRBV10-3
DNA: TGTGCCAGCAGCTTAGATAGACTAAGCTACAATGAGCAGTTCTTC; CDR3: CASSLDRLSYNEQFF; J: TRBJ2-1; D: .; size: few; V: TRBV11-2
DNA: TGTGCCAGCAGCGTAGGGAAGCCCTACGAGCAGTACTTC; CDR3: CASSVGKPYEQYF; J: TRBJ2-7; D: .; size: .; V: TRBV21-1